This T cell receptor (beta chain) was identified during a study of blood T cell repertoires in COVID-19. In the study overall: Samples of COVID-19 (acute and convalescent) were obtained from the United States, Italy and Spain. PBMCs, B-cell-depleted T cells, or T cells were the source of the cDNA or gDNA that made up the material.

There are 13 residues in the CDR3. Germline V CDR1 and CDR2: MNHEY, SMNVEV (reference sequence). V shed 8 bases and J shed 6 bases, with 17 bases lying between them. How the authors handled the data: Scientists estimated how many nucleated cells there were by amplifying reference gene primers. The protocol was immunoSEQ multiplex PCR, while the TCRdb copy is restricted to in-frame clones and leaves out a portion. Clonal size and the V and J genes are those of that table, whereas D and trimming came from the DNA. The sample records some 50,000 clones, approximately 91% being singletons. The receptor comes from an older woman with active COVID-19. Sequencing was carried out using peripheral blood. The chain has TRBV27 and TRBJ2-7; a weak D match, TRBD1 (6 bases). CDR3 sequence: CASSNRELGEQYF. The CDR3 DNA sequence: TGTGCCAGCTCCAACAGGGAGCTGGGCGAGCAGTACTTC.